Below, 3 T cell receptor beta chains from the same sample are listed, as sequenced in a study of glioma-infiltrating T cells. TCR alpha and beta CDR3 regions were amplified from RNA using iRepertoire nested multiplex PCR. TCRdb re-derived calls from the multiplex PCR reads in MiXCR, one entry per CDR3 protein. Of under 50,000 distinct CDR3 sequences in the sample, 20% to 25% were seen once. Sequenced sample: glioma tissue, nonneoplastic brain tissue, or PBMCs (not recorded which). These receptors were obtained from a human donor with low-grade glioma or glioblastoma, undergoing nonglioma brain surgery, or in good health (not recorded which).

This clonotype appeared many times. The CDR3 region has the DNA TGTGCCAGCTCCGCGGGGAGCATGAACACTGAAGCTTTCTTT. Its translation is CASSAGSMNTEAFF. The chain employs TRBV18 and TRBJ1-1; D is unclear. The germline CDR1 and CDR2 sequences are KGHSH and LQKENI. CDR3 length: 14 amino acids. Trimming took 6 bases from V and 0 from J, leaving 11 bases between them.

This clonotype was seen many times. The chain carries TRBV20-1 and TRBJ2-4, with TRBD2 as a possible D gene (6 bases). The CDR3 covers 15 residues. Deletions cut 1 base from V and 0 bases from J, with 10 bases between. The germline CDR1 and CDR2 sequences are DFQATT and SNEGSKA (reference sequence). Written as DNA, the CDR3 is TGCAGTGCTAGAGTCGGGGGTGAAGCCAAAAACATTCAGTACTTC. Its translation is CSARVGGEAKNIQYF.

The rearrangement joins TRBV12-5 to TRBJ1-2; tentative D call: TRBD1 (5 bases). CDR3 length equals 15 residues. Per the germline V gene, CDR1 is LGHNT and CDR2 is FRNRAP. The V and J ends lost 6 bases and 2 bases respectively, with 16 bases between them. The CDR3 protein is CASGNQTVHNYGYTF. CDR3 sequence (DNA): TGTGCTAGTGGCAATCAGACAGTTCACAACTATGGCTACACCTTC.